Listed below are T cell receptor beta chains from one sample, sequenced in a study of blood T cells in healthy people across ages. MiXCR was run by TCRdb on the 5' RACE reads, yielding one entry per CDR3 protein. The table records around 1.7 million distinct CDR3 sequences, over 25% of them present only once. The sample consisted of blood. The receptors here all came from a woman in her 30s in good health. Both conserved end residues are part of each CDR3. A D gene is named only where the DNA matches it firmly. Clone size appears in some rows only: once, few, many, or a class for an expanded clone.

>TRBD2|-|TRBV5-1|TRBJ2-5
CASRLTSGGSQETQYF
TGCGCCAGCAGACTTACTAGCGGGGGGTCCCAAGAGACCCAGTACTTC
>TRBD2|-|TRBV12-3/TRBV12-4|TRBJ2-1
CASKVASGGNEQFF
TGTGCCAGCAAGGTAGCTAGCGGGGGCAATGAGCAGTTCTTC
>-|few|TRBV15|TRBJ1-2
CATSRVPATNNGYTF
TGTGCCACCAGCAGAGTTCCTGCGACCAATAATGGCTACACCTTC
>-|few|TRBV6-6|TRBJ1-1
CASTAPGESTEAFF
TGTGCCAGCACCGCCCCCGGGGAGAGCACTGAAGCTTTCTTT
>-|-|TRBV12-3/TRBV12-4|TRBJ1-2
CASRLGSGYGYTF
TGTGCCAGCAGGTTGGGTTCAGGCTATGGCTACACCTTC
>-|-|TRBV27|TRBJ2-3
CASSARFDTQYF
TGTGCCAGCAGCGCCCGGTTCGATACGCAGTATTTT
>-|few|TRBV20-1|TRBJ2-1
CSARDQFAGSYNEQFF
TGCAGTGCTAGAGATCAATTTGCGGGCTCCTACAATGAGCAGTTCTTC
>-|once|TRBV10-3|TRBJ1-1
CAIKSSTGTFSEAFF
TGTGCCATCAAGTCAAGCACGGGGACATTCTCTGAAGCTTTCTTT
>-|-|TRBV6-2/TRBV6-3|TRBJ2-5
CASSYGIQGGQYF
TGTGCCAGCAGTTACGGGATACAGGGTGGCCAGTACTTC
>-|-|TRBV10-1|TRBJ2-1
CATRGGAHEQFF
TGCGCCACCCGAGGGGGGGCACATGAGCAGTTCTTC
>TRBD2|few|TRBV12-3/TRBV12-4|TRBJ2-2
CASSRTSGRVGELFF
TGTGCCAGCAGCAGAACTAGCGGGAGGGTCGGGGAGCTGTTTTTT
>-|-|TRBV27|TRBJ1-4
CASRLQGLNEKLFF
TGTGCCAGCCGCCTACAGGGTCTTAATGAAAAACTGTTTTTT
>-|many|TRBV11-1|TRBJ2-5
CASSRARSETQYF
TGTGCCAGCAGCCGAGCTAGATCGGAGACCCAGTACTTC
>-|many|TRBV5-1|TRBJ2-7
CASSGGNLGEQYF
TGCGCCAGCAGTGGCGGGAATTTAGGCGAGCAGTACTTC
>-|-|TRBV7-2|TRBJ2-5
CASSFDKNQYF
TGTGCCAGCAGCTTTGATAAGAACCAGTACTTC
>TRBD2|few|TRBV12-3/TRBV12-4|TRBJ2-5
CASSLEGGGPVGETQYF
TGTGCCAGCAGTTTAGAGGGCGGGGGGCCAGTTGGAGAGACCCAGTACTTC
>TRBD1|-|TRBV7-2|TRBJ1-2
CASSRRQGGNYGYTF
TGTGCCAGCAGCCGGAGACAGGGGGGTAACTATGGCTACACCTTC
>-|many|TRBV2|TRBJ2-1
CASAIRDLGTEQFF
TGTGCCAGCGCCATCCGGGATTTAGGCACTGAGCAGTTCTTC
>-|-|TRBV5-1|TRBJ2-7
CAGSLGAYEQYF
TGCGCCGGCAGCTTGGGGGCCTACGAGCAGTACTTC
>TRBD1|-|TRBV5-1|TRBJ1-1
CASSTNRGEAAFF
TGCGCCAGCAGCACTAACAGGGGGGAGGCGGCTTTCTTT
>-|few|TRBV20-1|TRBJ1-2
CSARAEGVYTHSNYGYTF
TGCAGTGCTAGAGCCGAAGGGGTCTACACACACTCTAACTATGGCTACACCTTC
>TRBD2|few|TRBV27|TRBJ2-1
CASSLSGTRRTFF
TGTGCCAGCAGTTTATCCGGGACTAGGCGGACGTTCTTC
>-|many|TRBV15|TRBJ2-7
CATSRDRTSYEQYF
TGTGCCACCAGCAGAGACCGGACCTCCTACGAGCAGTACTTC
>-|-|TRBV5-6|TRBJ2-1
CASSLSVGREQFF
TGTGCCAGCAGCTTGAGTGTAGGGCGTGAGCAGTTCTTC
>-|few|TRBV5-5|TRBJ2-7
CASSLEAAGYYEQYF
TGTGCCAGCAGCTTGGAGGCGGCAGGGTACTACGAGCAGTACTTC
>-|many|TRBV27|TRBJ2-5
CASRTRTQETQYF
TGTGCCAGCAGAACTCGAACTCAAGAGACCCAGTACTTC
>-|-|TRBV6-2/TRBV6-3|TRBJ1-5
CASSYSRLRAQHF
TGTGCCAGCAGTTACTCGAGGCTCCGGGCCCAGCATTTT
>TRBD1|-|TRBV29-1|TRBJ1-2
CNVEDRRDRGVQYGYTF
TGCAACGTCGAAGACCGCAGAGACAGGGGGGTTCAGTATGGCTACACCTTC
>-|few|TRBV7-2|TRBJ1-2
CASSLRGDLGGYTF
TGTGCCAGCAGCTTAAGGGGGGATCTGGGCGGCTACACCTTC
>-|few|TRBV4-1|TRBJ2-7
CASSQDLASSSYEQYF
TGCGCCAGCAGCCAAGATCTAGCGTCGAGCTCCTACGAGCAGTACTTC
>TRBD2|few|TRBV7-9|TRBJ2-5
CASSLNGRVEETQYF
TGTGCCAGCAGCTTAAACGGGAGGGTCGAGGAGACCCAGTACTTC
>-|-|TRBV12-3/TRBV12-4|TRBJ2-1
CASSFRSGSSYNEQFF
TGTGCCAGCAGTTTTAGAAGTGGGAGTTCGTATAATGAGCAGTTCTTC
>TRBD2|-|TRBV27|TRBJ2-1
CASSLTSFLLEQFF
TGTGCCAGCAGTTTGACTAGCTTTCTTCTTGAGCAGTTCTTC
>-|few|TRBV7-2|TRBJ1-2
CASSSWQFYGYTF
TGTGCCAGCAGCAGCTGGCAGTTCTATGGCTACACCTTC
>-|-|TRBV9|TRBJ2-3
CASSGVDLGDTQYF
TGTGCCAGCAGCGGAGTTGACCTGGGAGATACGCAGTATTTT
>-|-|TRBV11-1|TRBJ2-1
CASSPGWQSSYNEQFF
TGTGCCAGCAGCCCCGGGTGGCAAAGCTCCTACAATGAGCAGTTCTTC
>-|few|TRBV24-1|TRBJ2-7
CATSDLLGSYEQYF
TGTGCCACCAGTGATTTGCTAGGCTCCTACGAGCAGTACTTC
>-|-|TRBV3-1|TRBJ1-2
CASSRNSFLGEACGYTF
TGTGCCAGTAGCCGAAACAGTTTCCTCGGGGAGGCCTGTGGCTACACCTTC
>TRBD1|many|TRBV12-3/TRBV12-4|TRBJ2-4
CASMTGVAKNIQYF
TGTGCCAGCATGACAGGGGTGGCCAAAAACATTCAGTACTTC
>-|-|TRBV30|TRBJ1-1
CAWSPGRTEAFF
TGTGCCTGGTCCCCGGGGCGGACTGAAGCTTTCTTT
>-|-|TRBV7-2|TRBJ2-7
CAGSLRGGAVPYEQYF
TGTGCCGGCAGCTTAAGAGGGGGGGCCGTCCCCTACGAGCAGTACTTC
>-|-|TRBV5-6|TRBJ1-2
CASSLSPGPLSMLTF
TGTGCCAGCAGCTTGTCTCCCGGCCCCCTATCTATGCTCACCTTC
>-|-|TRBV14|TRBJ1-5
CASSQFRHQPQHF
TGTGCCAGCAGCCAATTCCGCCATCAGCCCCAGCATTTT